The sequence of this T cell receptor (beta chain) was determined in a study of CD8+ T cells in alopecia areata. Study observations and caveats: Expanded CD8+ clones among the top 100, and scalp clonality, were significantly decreased by tofacitinib.

Reverse transcribed after extraction, RNA yielded cDNA as the sequencing template. TCRdb keeps only in-frame clones here, not all; method: immunoSEQ multiplex PCR. This table holds more than 150,000 clones, roughly three fifths found once. The treatment denotes: oral pan-JAK inhibitor, 5-10 mg twice daily. Specimens obtained from alopecia areata patients comprised lesional scalp punch biopsies and peripheral blood. In the case of this clone: The antigen is unknown.

Germline CDR1 is GTSNPN and CDR2 is SVGIG (reference sequence). The CDR3 length is 15 residues. The V and J ends lost 2 bases and 4 bases respectively, with 14 bases between them. The TCR sequence derives from a human donor with alopecia areata. Sample: CD4+ T cells sorted from blood, taken at week 4, from a patient treated with tofacitinib. The chain couples TRBV30 to TRBJ1-4, with D perhaps matching TRBD1 (5 bases). The CDR3 region is CAWSPGPGVNEKLFF. CDR3 sequence (DNA): TGTGCCTGGAGTCCAGGCCCGGGGGTTAATGAAAAACTGTTTTTT.